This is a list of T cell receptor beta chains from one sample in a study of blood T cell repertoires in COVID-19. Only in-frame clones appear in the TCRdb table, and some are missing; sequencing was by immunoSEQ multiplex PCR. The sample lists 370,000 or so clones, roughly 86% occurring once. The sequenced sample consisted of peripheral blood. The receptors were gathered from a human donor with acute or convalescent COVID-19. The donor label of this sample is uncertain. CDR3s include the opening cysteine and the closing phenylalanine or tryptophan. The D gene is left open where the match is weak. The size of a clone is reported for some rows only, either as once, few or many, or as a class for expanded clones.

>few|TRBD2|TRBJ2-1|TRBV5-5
CASSLASFLAGGGNEQFF
TGTGCCAGCAGCTTGGCGTCCTTTCTAGCGGGAGGAGGGAATGAGCAGTTCTTC
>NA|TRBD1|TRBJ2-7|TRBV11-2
CASSFVQGTAEQYF
TGTGCCAGCAGCTTCGTCCAGGGGACAGCCGAGCAGTACTTC
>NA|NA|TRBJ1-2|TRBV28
CASSSWASTLHGYTF
TGTGCCAGCAGCTCCTGGGCCAGCACCCTCCATGGCTACACCTTC
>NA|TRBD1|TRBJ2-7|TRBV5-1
CASRRRDRGSYEQYF
TGCGCCAGCAGACGCCGGGACAGGGGCTCCTACGAGCAGTACTTC
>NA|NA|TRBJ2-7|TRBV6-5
CASSPRGAAYEQYF
TGTGCCAGCTCTCCAAGGGGCGCCGCCTACGAGCAGTACTTC
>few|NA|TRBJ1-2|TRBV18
CASSPFDPSSTGYGYTF
TGTGCCAGCTCACCATTTGATCCCTCTTCGACAGGCTATGGCTACACCTTC
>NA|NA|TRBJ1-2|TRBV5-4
CASSLQGGYTF
TGTGCCAGCAGCTTACAGGGCGGCTACACCTTC
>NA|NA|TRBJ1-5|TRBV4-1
CASSQDPAKRGRPQHF
TGCGCCAGCAGCCAAGATCCGGCCAAGCGAGGTCGGCCCCAGCATTTT
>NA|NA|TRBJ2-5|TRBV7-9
CASSLISQGKETQYF
TGTGCCAGCAGCTTAATTTCTCAGGGGAAGGAGACCCAGTACTTC
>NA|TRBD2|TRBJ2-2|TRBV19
CASISLAGANTGELFF
TGTGCCAGTATTTCACTAGCGGGGGCGAACACCGGGGAGCTGTTTTTT
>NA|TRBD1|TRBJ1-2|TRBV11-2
CASSFDRGRVLSGYTF
TGTGCCAGCAGCTTCGACAGGGGGCGAGTGCTTAGTGGCTACACCTTC
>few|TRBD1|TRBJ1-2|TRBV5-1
CASRKEGQGAFGYTF
TGCGCCAGCAGAAAAGAAGGACAGGGGGCGTTTGGCTACACCTTC
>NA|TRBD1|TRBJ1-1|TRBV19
CASSSRKGGQEHTEAFF
TGTGCCAGTAGTTCAAGGAAGGGCGGACAGGAGCATACTGAAGCTTTCTTT
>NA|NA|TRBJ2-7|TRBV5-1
CASSYRDNSYEQYF
TGCGCCAGCAGCTACCGGGACAACTCCTACGAGCAGTACTTC
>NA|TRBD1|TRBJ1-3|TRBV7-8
CASSFGTGVPSGNTIYF
TGTGCCAGCAGCTTCGGGACAGGGGTACCATCTGGAAACACCATATATTTT
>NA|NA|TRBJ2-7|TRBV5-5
CASSETGASYEQYF
TGTGCCAGCAGCGAGACAGGAGCTTCCTACGAGCAGTACTTC
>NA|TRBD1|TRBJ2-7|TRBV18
CASSPGTGVVHEQYF
TGTGCCAGCTCACCCGGGACAGGGGTAGTCCACGAGCAGTACTTC
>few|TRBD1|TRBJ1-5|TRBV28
CASSRDRGWQPQHF
TGTGCCAGCAGCCGGGACAGAGGTTGGCAGCCCCAGCATTTT
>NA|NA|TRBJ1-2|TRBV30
CAWNRAGLGYTF
TGTGCCTGGAATCGGGCAGGGCTGGGCTACACCTTC
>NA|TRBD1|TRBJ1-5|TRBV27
CASSLEGAGGQPQHF
TGTGCCAGCAGTTTAGAGGGGGCGGGGGGTCAGCCCCAGCATTTT
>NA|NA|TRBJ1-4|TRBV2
CASSEAPSTNEKLFF
TGTGCCAGCAGTGAAGCCCCCTCAACTAATGAAAAACTGTTTTTT
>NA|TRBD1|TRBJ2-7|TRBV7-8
CASSLGTGVYNEQYF
TGTGCCAGCAGCTTAGGGACAGGGGTTTACAACGAGCAGTACTTC
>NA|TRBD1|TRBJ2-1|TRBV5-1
CASSLGRGQMSEQFF
TGCGCCAGCAGCTTAGGCAGGGGGCAGATGAGTGAGCAGTTCTTC
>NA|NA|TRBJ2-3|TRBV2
CASSSESDTQYF
TGTGCCAGCAGTTCCGAGTCAGATACGCAGTATTTT
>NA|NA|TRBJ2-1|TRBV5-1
CASSLALSSYNEQFF
TGCGCCAGCAGCTTGGCACTGTCTTCCTACAATGAGCAGTTCTTC
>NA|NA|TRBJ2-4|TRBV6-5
CASSSSGGAAGIQYF
TGTGCCAGCAGTTCCTCCGGCGGGGCCGCTGGAATTCAGTACTTC
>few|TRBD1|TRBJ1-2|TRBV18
CASSRTGDSGPYGYTF
TGTGCCAGCTCACGAACAGGGGACAGCGGCCCTTATGGCTACACCTTC
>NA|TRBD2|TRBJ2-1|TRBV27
CASSLGTSGFREQFF
TGTGCCAGCAGTTTAGGGACTAGCGGTTTCAGGGAGCAGTTCTTC
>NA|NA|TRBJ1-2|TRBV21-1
CASSKECSRHTNANYGYTF
TGTGCCAGCAGCAAAGAATGCTCGAGACACACAAACGCTAACTATGGCTACACCTTC
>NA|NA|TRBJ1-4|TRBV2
CASRLEEKLFF
TGTGCCAGCAGGCTGGAGGAAAAACTGTTTTTT
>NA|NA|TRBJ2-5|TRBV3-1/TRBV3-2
CASSRTQQETQYF
TGTGCCAGCAGCCGGACTCAGCAAGAGACCCAGTACTTC
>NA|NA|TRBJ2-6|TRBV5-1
CASSVTGSGANVLTF
TGCGCCAGCAGCGTCACAGGATCTGGGGCCAACGTCCTGACTTTC
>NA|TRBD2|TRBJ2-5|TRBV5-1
CASSRGEETQYF
TGCGCCAGCAGCCGGGGGGAAGAGACCCAGTACTTC
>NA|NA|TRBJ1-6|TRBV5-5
CASTALSSYNSPLHF
TGTGCCAGCACCGCATTGAGCTCCTATAATTCACCCCTCCACTTT
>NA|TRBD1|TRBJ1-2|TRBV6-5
CASRRTGVRDGYTF
TGTGCCAGCAGGCGTACAGGGGTTCGCGATGGCTACACCTTC
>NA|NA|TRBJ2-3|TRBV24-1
CATSEGQADTQYF
TGTGCCACCAGTGAAGGTCAGGCAGATACGCAGTATTTT
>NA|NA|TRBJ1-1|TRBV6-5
CASSYSPGLNTEAFF
TGTGCCAGCAGTTACTCACCGGGATTGAACACTGAAGCTTTCTTT
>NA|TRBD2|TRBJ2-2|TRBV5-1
CASRWTSGSSGELFF
TGCGCCAGCAGATGGACTAGCGGGAGCTCCGGGGAGCTGTTTTTT
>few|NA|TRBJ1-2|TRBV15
CATSPGNRDGYTF
TGTGCCACCAGCCCGGGGAACAGAGATGGCTACACCTTC
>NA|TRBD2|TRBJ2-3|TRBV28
CASSSRVAGEFATDTQYF
TGTGCCAGCAGTTCTCGGGTAGCGGGGGAGTTTGCCACAGATACGCAGTATTTT
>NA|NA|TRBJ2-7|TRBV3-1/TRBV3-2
CASSQHYEQYF
TGTGCCAGCAGCCAACACTACGAGCAGTACTTC
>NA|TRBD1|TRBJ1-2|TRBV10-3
CAIKEQGAAYGYTF
TGTGCCATCAAGGAACAGGGGGCAGCCTATGGCTACACCTTC
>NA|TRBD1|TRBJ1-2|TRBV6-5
CASSYLGQGYGYTF
TGTGCCAGCAGTTACTTAGGACAGGGGTATGGCTACACCTTC
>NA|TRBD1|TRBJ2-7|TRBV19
CASSPQGAFYEQYF
TGTGCCAGTAGTCCTCAGGGGGCGTTCTACGAGCAGTACTTC
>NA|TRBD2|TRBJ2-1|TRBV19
CASQGGAGAKYNEQFF
TGTGCCAGCCAGGGTGGAGCGGGAGCTAAATACAATGAGCAGTTCTTC
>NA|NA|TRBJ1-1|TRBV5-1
CASSPFGGGVNTEAFF
TGCGCCAGCAGCCCTTTTGGGGGAGGGGTAAACACTGAAGCTTTCTTT
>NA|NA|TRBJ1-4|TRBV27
CASSSVGAGEKLFF
TGTGCCAGCAGTTCCGTGGGCGCGGGTGAAAAACTGTTTTTT
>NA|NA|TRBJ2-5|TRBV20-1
CSARRETQYF
TGCAGTGCTAGGAGGGAGACCCAGTACTTC
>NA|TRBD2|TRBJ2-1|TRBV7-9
CASSPPLAGVVDEQFF
TGTGCCAGCAGCCCCCCCCTAGCGGGAGTTGTGGATGAGCAGTTCTTC
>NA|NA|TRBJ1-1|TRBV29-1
CSVESATREAFF
TGCAGCGTTGAATCCGCGACCAGGGAAGCTTTCTTT
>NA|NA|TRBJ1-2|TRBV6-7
CASITSRSPNYGYTF
TGTGCCAGCATTACCTCGAGGTCTCCTAACTATGGCTACACCTTC
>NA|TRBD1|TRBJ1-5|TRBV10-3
CAISDPGQGQPQHF
TGTGCCATCAGTGACCCGGGACAGGGTCAGCCCCAGCATTTT
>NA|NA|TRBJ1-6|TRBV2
CASSYIEGYNSPLHF
TGTGCCAGCAGTTATATAGAGGGCTATAATTCACCCCTCCACTTT